This TCR beta chain derives from a study of cytotoxic CD8 clonotypes in ibrutinib-treated CLL. Concerning this clone: Its antigen is not known.

Sequencing used immunoSEQ multiplex PCR; TCRdb keeps in-frame clones, though not all of them. The sample lists some 300,000 clones, approximately 80% occurring once. Overall study results and limits: Once treatment began, public clonotypes, which were uncommon, contracted or stayed stable. Rising at ibrutinib response, clonality subsequently fell back toward baseline at progression.

The clonotype was recovered from a human donor with chronic lymphocytic leukemia. Sequenced material: PBMCs, taken before ibrutinib treatment.

CDR3 nucleotides: TGTGCCAGTAGTATAAACAGGAACACCGGGGAGCTGTTTTTT. Amino acid sequence: CASSINRNTGELFF. This chain connects TRBV19 to TRBJ2-2; D not resolved. V was clipped by 2 bases and J by 1 base, with 5 bases between them. Germline loops: CDR1 LNHDA, CDR2 SQIVND (reference sequence). The CDR3 runs 14 residues.